The entry that follows covers one T cell receptor beta chain sequence. Antigen specificity is unknown. This entry comes from a study of radiation and T cells in renal cell carcinoma. Findings of the study overall: Top tumor clonotypes rose in blood 2 weeks post-radiation, then contracted.

The sample's time point: blood 4 weeks post-SBRT, at nephrectomy. Treatment of the sample: 15 Gy SBRT to primary tumor, nephrectomy 4 weeks later. Nephrectomy followed 15 Gy stereotactic body radiation by 4 weeks. Blood was sampled at baseline, 2 weeks and 4 weeks after SBRT. Libraries were prepared by immunoSEQ multiplex PCR; TCRdb keeps only in-frame clonotypes and omits some of them. Here the sample spans 150,000 to 200,000 clones, 88% being singletons. The ends lost 4 bases at V and 3 bases at J; junction bases unmatched: 18. The CDR3 consists of 18 residues. Germline V gene data show CDR1 as SGHRS and CDR2 as YFSETQ.

The V call is TRBV5-1, the J call TRBJ2-7, with 8 bases that match TRBD1. The source material was blood, sampled from a patient whose treatment included radiotherapy and nephrectomy. The clonotype originates from a woman between 50 and 59 years old with renal cell carcinoma. DNA of the CDR3: TGCGCCAGCAGCCCAAGGCCGGGACAGGCTATGTCTCTCTACGAGCAGTACTTC. It is translated as CASSPRPGQAMSLYEQYF.